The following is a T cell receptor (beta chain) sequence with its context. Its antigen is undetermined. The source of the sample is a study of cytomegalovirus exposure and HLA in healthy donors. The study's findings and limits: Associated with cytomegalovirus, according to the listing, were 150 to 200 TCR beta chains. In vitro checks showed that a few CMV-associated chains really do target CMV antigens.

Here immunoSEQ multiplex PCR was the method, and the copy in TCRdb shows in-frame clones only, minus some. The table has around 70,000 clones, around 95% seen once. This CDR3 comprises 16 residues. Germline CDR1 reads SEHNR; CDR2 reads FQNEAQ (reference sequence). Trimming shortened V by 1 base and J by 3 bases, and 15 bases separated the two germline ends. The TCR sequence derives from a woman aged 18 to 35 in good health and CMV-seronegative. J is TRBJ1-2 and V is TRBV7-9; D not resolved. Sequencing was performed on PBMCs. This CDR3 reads CASSLELKHLYYGYTF. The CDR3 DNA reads TGTGCCAGCAGCTTAGAACTCAAGCATCTCTACTATGGCTACACCTTC.